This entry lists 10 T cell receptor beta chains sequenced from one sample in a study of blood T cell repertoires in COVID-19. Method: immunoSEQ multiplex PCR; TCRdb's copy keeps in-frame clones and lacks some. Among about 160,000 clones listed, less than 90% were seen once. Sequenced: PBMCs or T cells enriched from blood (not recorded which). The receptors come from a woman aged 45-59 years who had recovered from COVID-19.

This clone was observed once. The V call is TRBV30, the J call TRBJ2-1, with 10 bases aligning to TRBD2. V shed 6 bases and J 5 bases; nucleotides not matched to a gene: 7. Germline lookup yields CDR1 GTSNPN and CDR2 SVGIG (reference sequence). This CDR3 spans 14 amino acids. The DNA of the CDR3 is TGTGCCTGCAAAGGGACTAGCGTCCACAATGAGCAGTTCTTC. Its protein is CACKGTSVHNEQFF.

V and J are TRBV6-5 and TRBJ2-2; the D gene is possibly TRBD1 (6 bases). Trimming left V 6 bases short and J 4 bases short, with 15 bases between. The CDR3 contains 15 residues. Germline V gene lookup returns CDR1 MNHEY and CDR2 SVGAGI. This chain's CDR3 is CASRPGQISTGELFF. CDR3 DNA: TGTGCCAGCAGACCCGGACAGATAAGCACCGGGGAGCTGTTTTTT.

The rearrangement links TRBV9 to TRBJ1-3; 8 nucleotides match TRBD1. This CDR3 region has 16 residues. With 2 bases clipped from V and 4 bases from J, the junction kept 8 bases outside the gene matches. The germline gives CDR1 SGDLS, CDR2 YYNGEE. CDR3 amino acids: CASSVTAGGRGNTIYF. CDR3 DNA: TGTGCCAGCAGCGTGACCGCAGGGGGCCGCGGAAACACCATATATTTT.

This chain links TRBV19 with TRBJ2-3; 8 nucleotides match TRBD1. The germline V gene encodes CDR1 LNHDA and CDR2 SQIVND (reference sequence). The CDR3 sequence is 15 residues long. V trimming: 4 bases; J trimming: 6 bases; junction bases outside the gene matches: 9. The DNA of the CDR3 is TGTGCCAGTAGTACCAGACCAGGGGGCGCGGATACGCAGTATTTT. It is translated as CASSTRPGGADTQYF.

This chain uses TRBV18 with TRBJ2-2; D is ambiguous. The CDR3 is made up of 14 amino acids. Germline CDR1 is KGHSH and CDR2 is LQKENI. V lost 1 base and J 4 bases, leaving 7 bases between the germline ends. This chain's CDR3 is CASSPQHRTGELFF. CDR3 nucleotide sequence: TGTGCCAGCTCACCACAACATCGCACCGGGGAGCTGTTTTTT.

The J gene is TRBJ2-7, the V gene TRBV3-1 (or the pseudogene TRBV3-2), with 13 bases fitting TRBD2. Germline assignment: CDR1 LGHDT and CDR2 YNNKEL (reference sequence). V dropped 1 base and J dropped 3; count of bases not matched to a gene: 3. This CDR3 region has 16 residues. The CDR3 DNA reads TGTGCCAGCAGCCAAGGCGGGACTAGCGGGAACTACGAGCAGTACTTC. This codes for CASSQGGTSGNYEQYF.

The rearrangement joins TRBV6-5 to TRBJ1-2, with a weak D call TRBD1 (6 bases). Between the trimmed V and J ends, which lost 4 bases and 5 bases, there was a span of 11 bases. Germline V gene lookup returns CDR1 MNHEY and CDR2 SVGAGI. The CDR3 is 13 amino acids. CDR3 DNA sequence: TGTGCCAGCAGTTTCCAGGGGCGTTATGGCTACACCTTC. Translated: CASSFQGRYGYTF.

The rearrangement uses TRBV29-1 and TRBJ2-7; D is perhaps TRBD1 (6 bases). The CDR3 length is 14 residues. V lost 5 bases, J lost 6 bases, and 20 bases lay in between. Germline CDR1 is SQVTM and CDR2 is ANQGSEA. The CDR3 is CSVTRTGMVGEQYF. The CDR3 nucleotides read TGCAGCGTTACGCGAACAGGGATGGTGGGCGAGCAGTACTTC.

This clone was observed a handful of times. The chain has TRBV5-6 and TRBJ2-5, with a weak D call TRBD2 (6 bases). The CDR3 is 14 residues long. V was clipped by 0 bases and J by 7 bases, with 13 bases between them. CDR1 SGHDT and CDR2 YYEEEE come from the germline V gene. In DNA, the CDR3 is TGTGCCAGCAGCTTGGGTCAGGCCGGGGGGACCCAGTACTTC. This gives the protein CASSLGQAGGTQYF.

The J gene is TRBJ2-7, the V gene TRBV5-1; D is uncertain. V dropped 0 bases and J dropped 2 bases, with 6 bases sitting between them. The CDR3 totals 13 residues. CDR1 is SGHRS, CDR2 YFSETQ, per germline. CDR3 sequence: CASSLASPYEQYF. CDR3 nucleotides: TGCGCCAGCAGCTTGGCATCCCCCTACGAGCAGTACTTC.